These 6 T cell receptor beta chains were sequenced from one sample in a study of blood T cells in healthy people across ages. Using a J-beta primer mix together with a sample-barcoded 5' primer, a second PCR was run for roughly 6 to 12 cycles. TCRdb analysed the 5' RACE reads with MiXCR anew, one entry per CDR3 protein. The sample shows roughly 1,800,000 distinct CDR3 sequences, around 50% of them seen only once. Sequencing used blood. These TCRs come from a woman in her thirties or forties in good health.

The chain links TRBV5-6 to TRBJ2-3; D not certain. Looked up from germline, CDR1 is SGHDT and CDR2 is YYEEEE. The CDR3 spans 15 residues. Trimming took off 4 bases at V and 0 bases at J, with 12 bases between the two ends. The CDR3 DNA follows: TGTGCCAGCAGCAGGCGGCTCTATAGCACAGATACGCAGTATTTT. Its protein is CASSRRLYSTDTQYF.

Worth noting for this clonotype: One end of the junction does not line up with germline, which may come from a read error. The chain links TRBV7-9 to TRBJ1-4; TRBD1 is a possible D gene (6 bases). The length of the CDR3 is 15 residues. Looked up from germline, CDR1 is SEHNR and CDR2 is FQNEAQ (reference sequence). The DNA of the CDR3 is TGTGCCAGCAGCATAGCGAAGGCAGGGGCGGAAAAACTGTTTTTT. Translating gives CASSIAKAGAEKLFF.

The chain is built from TRBV6-1 and TRBJ2-5; D possibly corresponds to TRBD2 (7 bases). V lost 0 bases, J lost 7 bases, and 27 bases lay in between. CDR1 is MNHNS, CDR2 SASEGT, per germline. The CDR3 is made up of 19 amino acids. CDR3 sequence: CASSEALGGLLALTGTQYF. CDR3 in DNA: TGTGCCAGCAGTGAAGCGCTCGGGGGGCTACTAGCGCTCACCGGGACCCAGTACTTC.

The chain recombines TRBV12-3 or TRBV12-4 with TRBJ2-1, with D possibly TRBD1 on 6 matching bases. Trimming cost V 6 bases and J 8 bases, with 14 bases left between them. The CDR3 runs to 13 residues. CDR3: CASRTQGIDEQFF. The CDR3 region has the DNA TGTGCCAGCAGGACCCAGGGGATCGATGAGCAGTTCTTC.

The V and J genes are TRBV6-1 and TRBJ1-2; unclear D gene. V shed 7 bases and J shed 0 bases, with 6 bases lying between them. The CDR3 has 12 residues. Germline assignment: CDR1 MNHNS and CDR2 SASEGT. Here the CDR3 reads CASKPANYGYTF. For the CDR3, the DNA is TGTGCCAGCAAGCCAGCTAACTATGGCTACACCTTC.

As for this clonotype: One end of the junction fails to match germline, which may point to a read error. This CDR3 reads CACSLGHSVQTQYF. The CDR3 DNA follows: TGTGCCTGCAGCCTGGGACATTCTGTCCAGACCCAGTACTTC. V usage is TRBV12-3 or TRBV12-4 and J usage is TRBJ2-7; D is perhaps TRBD1 (6 bases). With the DNA end fitting TRBJ2-5 better, the J assignment may be wrong. The CDR3 is 14 amino acids.